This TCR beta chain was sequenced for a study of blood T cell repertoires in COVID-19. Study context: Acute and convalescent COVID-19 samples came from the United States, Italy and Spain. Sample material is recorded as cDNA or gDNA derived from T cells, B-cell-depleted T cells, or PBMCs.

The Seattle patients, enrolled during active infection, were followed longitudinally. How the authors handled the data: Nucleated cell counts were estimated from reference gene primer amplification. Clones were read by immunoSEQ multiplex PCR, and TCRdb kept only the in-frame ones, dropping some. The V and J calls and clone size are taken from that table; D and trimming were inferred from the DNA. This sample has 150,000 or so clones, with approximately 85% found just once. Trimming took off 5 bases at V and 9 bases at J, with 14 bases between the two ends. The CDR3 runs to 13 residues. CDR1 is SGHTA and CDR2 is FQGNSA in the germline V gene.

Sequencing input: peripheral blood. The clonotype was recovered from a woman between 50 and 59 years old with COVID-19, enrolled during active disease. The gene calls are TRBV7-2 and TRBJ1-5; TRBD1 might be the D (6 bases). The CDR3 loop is CASSLTDSSPQHF. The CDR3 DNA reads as TGTGCCAGCAGCCTAACGGACAGCTCGCCCCAGCATTTT.